This T cell receptor (beta chain) was sequenced for a study of blood T cell repertoires in COVID-19. Germline CDR1 SQVTM, CDR2 ANQGSEA. Trimming removed 5 bases at V and 6 bases at J, with 22 bases between. CDR3 length: 15 residues. The method was immunoSEQ multiplex PCR; TCRdb's version includes in-frame clones alone and lacks a portion of them. Here the sample spans 65,000 to 80,000 clones, 90% being singletons. The clonotype was recovered from a human donor in a cohort sampled during active COVID-19. The genes are TRBV29-1 and TRBJ1-2; maybe TRBD1 (5 bases). Material for sequencing was peripheral blood. CDR3 sequence: CSVRTTLTTGHGYTF. The CDR3 nucleotides read TGCAGCGTTAGAACTACCCTCACAACAGGTCATGGCTACACCTTC.